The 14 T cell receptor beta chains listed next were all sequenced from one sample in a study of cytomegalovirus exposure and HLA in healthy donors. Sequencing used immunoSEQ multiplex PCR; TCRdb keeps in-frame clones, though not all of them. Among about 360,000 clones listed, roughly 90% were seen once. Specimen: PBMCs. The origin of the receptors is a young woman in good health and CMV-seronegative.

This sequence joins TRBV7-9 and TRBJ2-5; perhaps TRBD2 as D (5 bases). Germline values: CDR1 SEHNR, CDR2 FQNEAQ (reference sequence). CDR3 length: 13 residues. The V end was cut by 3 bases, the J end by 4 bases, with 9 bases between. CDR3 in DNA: TGTGCCAGCAGCTTGGGGAGCGTAGAGACCCAGTACTTC. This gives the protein CASSLGSVETQYF. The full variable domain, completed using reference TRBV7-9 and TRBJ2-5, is DTGVSQNPRHKITKRGQNVTFRCDPISEHNRLYWYRQTLGQGPEFLTYFQNEAQLEKSRLLSDRFSAERPKGSFSTLEIQRTEQGDSAMYLCASSLGSVETQYFGPGTRLLVL.

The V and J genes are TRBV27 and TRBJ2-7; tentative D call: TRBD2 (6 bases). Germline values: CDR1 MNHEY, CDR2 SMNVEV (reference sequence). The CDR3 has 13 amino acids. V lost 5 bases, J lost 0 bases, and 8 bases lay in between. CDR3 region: CASSPGVSYEQYF. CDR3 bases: TGTGCCAGCAGTCCGGGAGTCTCCTACGAGCAGTACTTC.

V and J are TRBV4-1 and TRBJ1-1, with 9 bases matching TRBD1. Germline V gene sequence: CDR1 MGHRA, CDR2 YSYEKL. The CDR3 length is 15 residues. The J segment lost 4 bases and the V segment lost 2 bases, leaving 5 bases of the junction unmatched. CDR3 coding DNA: TGCGCCAGCAGCCAATACAGGGGGCTGGGCACTGAAGCTTTCTTT. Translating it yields CASSQYRGLGTEAFF.

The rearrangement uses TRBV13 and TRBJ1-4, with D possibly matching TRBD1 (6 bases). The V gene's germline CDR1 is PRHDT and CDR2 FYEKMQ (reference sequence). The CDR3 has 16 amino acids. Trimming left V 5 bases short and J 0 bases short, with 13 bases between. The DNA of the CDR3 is TGTGCCAGCAGCCCCCGACAGGAAGCAACTAATGAAAAACTGTTTTTT. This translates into CASSPRQEATNEKLFF.

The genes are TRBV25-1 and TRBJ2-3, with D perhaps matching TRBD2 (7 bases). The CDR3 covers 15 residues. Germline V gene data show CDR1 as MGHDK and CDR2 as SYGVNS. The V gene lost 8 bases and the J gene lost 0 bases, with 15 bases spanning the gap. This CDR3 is CASSFRGASTDTQYF. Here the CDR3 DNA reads TGTGCCAGCTCCTTTCGGGGGGCCAGCACAGATACGCAGTATTTT.

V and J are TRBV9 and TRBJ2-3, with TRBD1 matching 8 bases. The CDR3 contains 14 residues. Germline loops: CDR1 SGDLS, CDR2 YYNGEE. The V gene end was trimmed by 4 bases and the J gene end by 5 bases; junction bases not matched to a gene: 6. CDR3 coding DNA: TGTGCCAGCAGCTTCGGACAGGGTATAGATACGCAGTATTTT. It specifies CASSFGQGIDTQYF.

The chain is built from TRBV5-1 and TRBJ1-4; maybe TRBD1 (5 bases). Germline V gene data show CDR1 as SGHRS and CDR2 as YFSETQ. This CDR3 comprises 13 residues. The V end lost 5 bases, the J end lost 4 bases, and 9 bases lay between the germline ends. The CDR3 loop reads CASSSGNNEKLFF. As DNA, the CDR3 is TGCGCCAGCAGTTCAGGGAATAATGAAAAACTGTTTTTT.

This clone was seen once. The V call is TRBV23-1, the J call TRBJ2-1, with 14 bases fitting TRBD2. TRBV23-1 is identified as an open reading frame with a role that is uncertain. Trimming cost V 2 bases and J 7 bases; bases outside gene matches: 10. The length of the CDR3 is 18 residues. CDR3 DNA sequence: TGCGCCAGCAGTCAAATCCTGGGACTAGCGGGAGTTATAAATGAGCAGTTCTTC. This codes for CASSQILGLAGVINEQFF.

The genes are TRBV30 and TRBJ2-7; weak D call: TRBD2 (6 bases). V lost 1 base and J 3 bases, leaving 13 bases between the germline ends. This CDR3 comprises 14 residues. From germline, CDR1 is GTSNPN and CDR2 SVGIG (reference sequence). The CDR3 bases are TGTGCCTGGAGTGGGGAGGCGGAGGGCTACGAGCAGTACTTC. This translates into CAWSGEAEGYEQYF.

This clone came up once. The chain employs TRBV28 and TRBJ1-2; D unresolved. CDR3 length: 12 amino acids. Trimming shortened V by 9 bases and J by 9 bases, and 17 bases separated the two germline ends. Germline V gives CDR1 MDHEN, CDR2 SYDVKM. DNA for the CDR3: TGTGCCAGGACTGAGGGCAGTAGGAGCTACACCTTC. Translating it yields CARTEGSRSYTF.

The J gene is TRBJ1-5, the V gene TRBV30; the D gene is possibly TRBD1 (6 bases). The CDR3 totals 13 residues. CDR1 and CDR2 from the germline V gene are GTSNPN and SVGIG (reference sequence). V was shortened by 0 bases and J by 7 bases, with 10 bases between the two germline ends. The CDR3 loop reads CAWSVQGHQPQHF. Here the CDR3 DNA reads TGTGCCTGGAGTGTACAGGGCCACCAGCCCCAGCATTTT.

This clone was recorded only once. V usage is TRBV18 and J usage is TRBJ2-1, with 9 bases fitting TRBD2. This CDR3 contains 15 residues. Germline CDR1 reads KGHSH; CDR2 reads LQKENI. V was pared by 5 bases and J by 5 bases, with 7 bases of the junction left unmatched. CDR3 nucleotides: TGTGCCAGCTCAAACGGACTAGCGAGTCACAATGAGCAGTTCTTC. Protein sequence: CASSNGLASHNEQFF.

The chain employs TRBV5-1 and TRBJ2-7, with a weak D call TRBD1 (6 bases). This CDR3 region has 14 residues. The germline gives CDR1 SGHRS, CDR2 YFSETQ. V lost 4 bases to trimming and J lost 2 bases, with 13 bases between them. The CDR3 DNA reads TGCGCCAGCAGCCTCGACTGGGGGCCCTACGAGCAGTACTTC. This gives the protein CASSLDWGPYEQYF.

The CDR3 DNA reads TGTGCCAGCAGCTTCCAGAGGGGGCTGCAAGAGACCCAGTACTTC. This codes for CASSFQRGLQETQYF. The genes are TRBV7-7 and TRBJ2-5; 7 bases line up with TRBD1. Germline V gene data show CDR1 as SSHAT and CDR2 as FNYEAQ (reference sequence). CDR3 size: 15 residues. V trimming: 3 bases; J trimming: 2 bases; junction bases outside the gene matches: 6.